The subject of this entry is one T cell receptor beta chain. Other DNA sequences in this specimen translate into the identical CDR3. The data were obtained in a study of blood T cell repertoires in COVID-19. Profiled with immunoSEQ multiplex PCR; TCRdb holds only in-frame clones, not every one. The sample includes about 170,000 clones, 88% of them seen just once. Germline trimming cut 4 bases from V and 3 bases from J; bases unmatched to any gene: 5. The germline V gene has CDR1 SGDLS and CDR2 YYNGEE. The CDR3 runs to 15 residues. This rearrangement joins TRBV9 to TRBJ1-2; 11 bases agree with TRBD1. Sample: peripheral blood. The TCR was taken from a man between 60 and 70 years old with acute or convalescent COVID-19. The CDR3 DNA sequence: TGTGCCAGCAGCACCGGACAGGGGGCTGACTATGGCTACACCTTC. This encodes CASSTGQGADYGYTF.